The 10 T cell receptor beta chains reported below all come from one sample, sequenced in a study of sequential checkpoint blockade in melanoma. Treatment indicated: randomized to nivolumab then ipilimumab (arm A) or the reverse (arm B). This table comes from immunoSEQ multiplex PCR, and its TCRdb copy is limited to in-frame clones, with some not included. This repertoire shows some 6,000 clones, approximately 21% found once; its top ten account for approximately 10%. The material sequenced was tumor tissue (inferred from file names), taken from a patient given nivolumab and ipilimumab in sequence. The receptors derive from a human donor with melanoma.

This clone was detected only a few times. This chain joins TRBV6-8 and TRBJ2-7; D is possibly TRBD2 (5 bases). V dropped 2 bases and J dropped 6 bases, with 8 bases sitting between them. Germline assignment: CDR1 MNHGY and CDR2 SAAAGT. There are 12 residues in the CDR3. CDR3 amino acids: CASSYASSEQYF. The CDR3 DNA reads TGTGCCAGCAGTTACGCTAGCAGCGAGCAGTACTTC.

The chain's CDR3 is CASSSLAVRGADTQYF. The CDR3 coding sequence is TGTGCCAGCAGCTCATTAGCGGTCCGGGGTGCAGATACGCAGTATTTT. The genes are TRBV11-3 and TRBJ2-3; D is possibly TRBD2 (6 bases). The CDR3 extends over 16 amino acids. The V gene's germline CDR1 is SGHNT and CDR2 YENEEA. V lost 4 bases, J lost 4 bases, and 18 bases lay in between.

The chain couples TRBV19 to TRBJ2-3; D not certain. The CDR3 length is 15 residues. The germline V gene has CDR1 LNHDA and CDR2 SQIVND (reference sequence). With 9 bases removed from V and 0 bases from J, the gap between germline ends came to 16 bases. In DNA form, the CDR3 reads TGTGCCAGCCGGCGTTCGATGTCTAGCACAGATACGCAGTATTTT. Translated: CASRRSMSSTDTQYF.

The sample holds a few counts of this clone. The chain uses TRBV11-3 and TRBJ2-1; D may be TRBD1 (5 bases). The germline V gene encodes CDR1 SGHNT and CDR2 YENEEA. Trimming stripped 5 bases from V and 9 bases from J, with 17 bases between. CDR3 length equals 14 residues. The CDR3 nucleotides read TGTGCCAGCAGCCCCATGGGGCCGCCAGGTGAGCAGTTCTTC. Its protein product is CASSPMGPPGEQFF.

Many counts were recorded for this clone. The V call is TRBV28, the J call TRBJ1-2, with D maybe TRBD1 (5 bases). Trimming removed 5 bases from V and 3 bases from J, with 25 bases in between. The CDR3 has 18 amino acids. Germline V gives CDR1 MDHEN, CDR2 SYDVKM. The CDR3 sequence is CASSPAPSGGVLDYGYTF. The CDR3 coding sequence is TGTGCCAGCAGTCCCGCCCCATCCGGGGGGGTGTTAGACTATGGCTACACCTTC.

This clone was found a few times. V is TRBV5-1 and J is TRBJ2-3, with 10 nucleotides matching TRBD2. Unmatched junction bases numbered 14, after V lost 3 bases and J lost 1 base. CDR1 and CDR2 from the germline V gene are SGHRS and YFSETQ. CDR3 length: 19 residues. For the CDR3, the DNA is TGCGCCAGCAGCTCGCTTGGTATGGGTGGGACTAGCGGCACAGATACGCAGTATTTT. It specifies CASSSLGMGGTSGTDTQYF.

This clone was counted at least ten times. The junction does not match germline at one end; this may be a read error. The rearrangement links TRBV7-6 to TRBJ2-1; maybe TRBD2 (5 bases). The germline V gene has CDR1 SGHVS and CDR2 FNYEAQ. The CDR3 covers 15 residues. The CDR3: CASSLDKAAMNEQFF. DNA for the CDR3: TGTGCTAGCAGCTTAGATAAAGCGGCTATGAATGAGCAGTTCTTC.

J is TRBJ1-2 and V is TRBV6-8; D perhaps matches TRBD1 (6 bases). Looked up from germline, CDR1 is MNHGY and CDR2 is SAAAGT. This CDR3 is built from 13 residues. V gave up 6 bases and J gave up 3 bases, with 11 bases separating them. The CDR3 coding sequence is TGTGCCAGCAGCCGGTCAGGGGACTATGGCTACACCTTC. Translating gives CASSRSGDYGYTF.

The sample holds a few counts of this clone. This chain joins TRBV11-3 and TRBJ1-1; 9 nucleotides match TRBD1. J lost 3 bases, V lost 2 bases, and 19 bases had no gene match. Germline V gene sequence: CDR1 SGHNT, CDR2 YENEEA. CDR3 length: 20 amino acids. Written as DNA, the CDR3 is TGTGCCAGCAGCTTATACGGGACAGGGAAGATTATTGAGTATTACACTGAAGCTTTCTTT. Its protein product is CASSLYGTGKIIEYYTEAFF.

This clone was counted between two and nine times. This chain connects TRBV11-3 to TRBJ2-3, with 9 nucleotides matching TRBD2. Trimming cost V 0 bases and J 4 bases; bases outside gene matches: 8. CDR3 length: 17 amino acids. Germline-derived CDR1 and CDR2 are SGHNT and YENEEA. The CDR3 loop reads CASSLDSLAGMADTQYF. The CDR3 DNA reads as TGTGCCAGCAGCTTAGATTCCCTAGCGGGAATGGCAGATACGCAGTATTTT.